This T cell receptor beta chain is from a study of cytomegalovirus exposure and HLA in healthy donors. Study findings and constraints: Trimming of TCR beta V- and J-genes showed a link, identified in a later analysis, to a missense DCLRE1C variant. Reports state that TCR beta sequences accurately predicted most subjects' HLA-A and HLA-B alleles. Several top significant clusters appeared, in a later analysis, to be linked to common viral pathogens. Per a later analysis, fewer than 20,000 TCR beta sequences showed association with HLA alleles at 0.05 false discovery rate.

Germline assignment: CDR1 SGHTA and CDR2 FQGNSA. This CDR3 contains 15 residues. Trimming pared 2 bases from V and 3 bases from J, leaving 13 bases between. Turning to this clone: Antigen unknown.

PCR primers comprised 60 Vbeta and 13 Jbeta primers. The protocol was immunoSEQ multiplex PCR, while the TCRdb copy is restricted to in-frame clones and leaves out a portion. The sample consists of approximately 130,000 clones, 70% to 85% of them appearing once. The sample was PBMCs. The clonotype originates from a man aged 50 to 59 in good health and CMV-seronegative. The V and J genes are TRBV7-2 and TRBJ1-2, with D maybe TRBD1 (6 bases). The CDR3 DNA sequence: TGTGCCAGCAGCTTATTCGCGGGGGCTTACTATGGCTACACCTTC. It codes for CASSLFAGAYYGYTF.